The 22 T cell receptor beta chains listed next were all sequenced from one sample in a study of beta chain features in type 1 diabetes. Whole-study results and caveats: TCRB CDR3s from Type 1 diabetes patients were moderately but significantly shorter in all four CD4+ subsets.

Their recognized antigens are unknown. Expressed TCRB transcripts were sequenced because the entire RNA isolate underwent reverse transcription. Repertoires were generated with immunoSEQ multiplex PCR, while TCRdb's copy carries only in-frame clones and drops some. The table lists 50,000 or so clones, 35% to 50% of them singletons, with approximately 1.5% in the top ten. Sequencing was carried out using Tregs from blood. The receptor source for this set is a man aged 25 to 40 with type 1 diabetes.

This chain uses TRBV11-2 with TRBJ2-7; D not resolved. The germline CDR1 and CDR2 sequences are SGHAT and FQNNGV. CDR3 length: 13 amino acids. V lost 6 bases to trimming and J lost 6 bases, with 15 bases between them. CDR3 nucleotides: TGTGCCAGCAGATGGGCCGATTCTCCCGAGCAGTACTTC. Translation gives CASRWADSPEQYF.

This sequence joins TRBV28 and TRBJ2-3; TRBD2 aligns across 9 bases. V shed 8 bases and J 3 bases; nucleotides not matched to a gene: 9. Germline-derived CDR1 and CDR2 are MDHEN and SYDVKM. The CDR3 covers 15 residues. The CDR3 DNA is TGTGCCAGCCCGAAGGTAGCGGGAGTGACAGATACGCAGTATTTT. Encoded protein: CASPKVAGVTDTQYF.

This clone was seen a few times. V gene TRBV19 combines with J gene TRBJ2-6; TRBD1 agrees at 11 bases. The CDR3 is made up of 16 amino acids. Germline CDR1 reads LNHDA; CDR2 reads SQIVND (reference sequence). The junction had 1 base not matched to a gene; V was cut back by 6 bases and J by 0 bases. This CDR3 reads CASRGTGGSGANVLTF. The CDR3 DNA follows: TGTGCCAGTAGGGGGACAGGGGGCTCTGGGGCCAACGTCCTGACTTTC.

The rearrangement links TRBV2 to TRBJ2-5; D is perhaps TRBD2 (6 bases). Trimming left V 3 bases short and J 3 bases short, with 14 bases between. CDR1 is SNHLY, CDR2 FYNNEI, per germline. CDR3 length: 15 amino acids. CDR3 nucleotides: TGTGCCAGCAGTGATCCCGACGGGAGAAAAGAGACCCAGTACTTC. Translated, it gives CASSDPDGRKETQYF.

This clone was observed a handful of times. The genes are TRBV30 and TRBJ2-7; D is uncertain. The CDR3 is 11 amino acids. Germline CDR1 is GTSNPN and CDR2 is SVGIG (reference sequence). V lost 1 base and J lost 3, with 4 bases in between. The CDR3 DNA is TGTGCCTGGAGTGGCGGCTACGAGCAGTACTTC. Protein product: CAWSGGYEQYF.

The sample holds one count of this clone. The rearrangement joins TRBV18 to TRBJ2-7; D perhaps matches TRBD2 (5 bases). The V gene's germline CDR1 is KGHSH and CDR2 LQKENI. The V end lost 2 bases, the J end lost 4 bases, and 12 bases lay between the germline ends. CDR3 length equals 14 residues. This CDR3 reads CASSPATSRYEQYF. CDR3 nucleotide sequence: TGTGCCAGCTCACCAGCTACTAGTAGGTACGAGCAGTACTTC.

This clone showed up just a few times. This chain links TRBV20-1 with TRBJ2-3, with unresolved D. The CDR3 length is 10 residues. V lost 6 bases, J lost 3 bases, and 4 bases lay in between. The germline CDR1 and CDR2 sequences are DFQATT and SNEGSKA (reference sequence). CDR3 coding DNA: TGCAGTGCGAGGACAGATACGCAGTATTTT. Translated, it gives CSARTDTQYF.

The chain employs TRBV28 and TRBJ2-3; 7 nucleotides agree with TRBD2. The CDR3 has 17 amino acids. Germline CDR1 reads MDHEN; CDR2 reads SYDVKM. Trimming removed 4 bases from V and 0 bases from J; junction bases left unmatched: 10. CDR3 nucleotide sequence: TGTGCCAGCAGTTCCCCTGCTAGCGGATCTAGCACAGATACGCAGTATTTT. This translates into CASSSPASGSSTDTQYF.

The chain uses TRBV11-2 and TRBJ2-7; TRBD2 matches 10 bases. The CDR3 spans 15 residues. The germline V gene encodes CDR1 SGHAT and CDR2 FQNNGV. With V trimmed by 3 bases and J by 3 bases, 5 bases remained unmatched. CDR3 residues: CASSLGLASVYEQYF. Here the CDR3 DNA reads TGTGCCAGCAGCTTGGGACTAGCGTCCGTCTACGAGCAGTACTTC.

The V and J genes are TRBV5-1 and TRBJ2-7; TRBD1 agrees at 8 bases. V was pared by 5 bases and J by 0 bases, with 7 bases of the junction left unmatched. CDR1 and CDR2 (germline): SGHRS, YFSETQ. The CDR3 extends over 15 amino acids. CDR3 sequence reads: CASSVDREGSYEQYF. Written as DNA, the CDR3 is TGCGCCAGCAGTGTGGACAGGGAAGGCTCCTACGAGCAGTACTTC.

The DNA of the CDR3 is TGTGCCAGCACCGAGGGAGGCGGGCACTATGGCTACACCTTC. Its translation: CASTEGGGHYGYTF. The chain joins TRBV6-5 to TRBJ1-2; D ambiguous. Trimming left V 7 bases short and J 3 bases short, with 15 bases between. CDR1 and CDR2 from the germline V gene are MNHEY and SVGAGI. This CDR3 comprises 14 residues.

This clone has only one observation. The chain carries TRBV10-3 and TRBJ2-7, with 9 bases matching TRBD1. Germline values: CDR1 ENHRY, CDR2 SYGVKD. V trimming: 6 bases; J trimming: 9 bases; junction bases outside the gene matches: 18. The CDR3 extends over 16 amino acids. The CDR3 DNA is TGTGCCATCAGCCCCCCACCGGGACAGGGAATTAAAGGGCAGTACTTC. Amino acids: CAISPPPGQGIKGQYF.

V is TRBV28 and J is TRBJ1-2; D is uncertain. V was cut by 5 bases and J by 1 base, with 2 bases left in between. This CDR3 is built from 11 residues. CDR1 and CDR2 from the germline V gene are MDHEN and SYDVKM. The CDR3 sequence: CASSRNYGYTF. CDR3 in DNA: TGTGCCAGCAGTCGTAACTATGGCTACACCTTC.

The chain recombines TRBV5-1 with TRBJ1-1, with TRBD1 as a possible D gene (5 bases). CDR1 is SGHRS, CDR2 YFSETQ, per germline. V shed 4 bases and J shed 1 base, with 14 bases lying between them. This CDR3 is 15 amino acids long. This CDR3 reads CASSTGEERNTEAFF. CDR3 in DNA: TGCGCCAGCAGCACGGGGGAAGAGCGGAACACTGAAGCTTTCTTT.

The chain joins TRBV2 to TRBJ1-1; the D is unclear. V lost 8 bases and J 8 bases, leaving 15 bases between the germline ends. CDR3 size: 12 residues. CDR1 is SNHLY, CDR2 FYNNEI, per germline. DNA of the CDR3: TGTGCCAGCTTGACACGATCAGCCGAAGCTTTCTTT. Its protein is CASLTRSAEAFF.

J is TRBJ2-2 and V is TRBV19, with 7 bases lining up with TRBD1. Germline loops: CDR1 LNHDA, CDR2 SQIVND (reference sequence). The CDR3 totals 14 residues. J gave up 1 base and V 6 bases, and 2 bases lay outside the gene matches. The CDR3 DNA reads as TGTGCCAGTAGGAGGACAGGGAACACCGGGGAGCTGTTTTTT. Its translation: CASRRTGNTGELFF.

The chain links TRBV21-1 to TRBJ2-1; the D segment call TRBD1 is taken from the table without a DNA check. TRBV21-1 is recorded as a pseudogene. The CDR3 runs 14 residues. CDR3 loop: CASSGRDKNNEQFF. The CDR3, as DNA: TGTGCCAGCAGCGGCCGGGACAAGAACAATGAGCAGTTCTTC.

The CDR3 nucleotides are TGCGCCAGCAGCTTGGGGGAGGAATACGAGCAGTACTTC. Its translation is CASSLGEEYEQYF. The gene calls are TRBV5-1 and TRBJ2-7, with D possibly TRBD2 on 6 matching bases. V was shortened by 0 bases and J by 4 bases, with 8 bases between the two germline ends. This CDR3 is built from 13 residues. CDR1 and CDR2 (germline): SGHRS, YFSETQ. The full variable domain, with the rest looked up from reference TRBV5-1 and TRBJ2-7, is KAGVTQTPRYLIKTRGQQVTLSCSPISGHRSVSWYQQTPGQGLQFLFEYFSETQRNKGNFPGRFSGRQFSNSRSEMNVSTLELGDSALYLCASSLGEEYEQYFGPGTRLTVT.

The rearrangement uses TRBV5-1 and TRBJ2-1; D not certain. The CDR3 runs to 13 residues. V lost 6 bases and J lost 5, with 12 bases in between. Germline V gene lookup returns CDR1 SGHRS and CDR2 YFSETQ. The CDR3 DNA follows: TGCGCCAGCAACAGTGACACCAACAATGAGCAGTTCTTC. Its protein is CASNSDTNNEQFF.

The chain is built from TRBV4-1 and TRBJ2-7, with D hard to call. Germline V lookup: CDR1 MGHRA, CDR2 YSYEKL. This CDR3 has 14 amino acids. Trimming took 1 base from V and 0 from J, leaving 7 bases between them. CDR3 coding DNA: TGCGCCAGCAGCCAAGTATCTAGCTCCTACGAGCAGTACTTC. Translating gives CASSQVSSSYEQYF.

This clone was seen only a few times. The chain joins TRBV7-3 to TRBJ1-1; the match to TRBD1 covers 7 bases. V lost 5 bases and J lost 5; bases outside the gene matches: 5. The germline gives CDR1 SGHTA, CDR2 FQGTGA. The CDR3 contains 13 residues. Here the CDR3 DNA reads TGTGCCAGCAGCAAGCGACAGGGTACTGAAGCTTTCTTT. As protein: CASSKRQGTEAFF. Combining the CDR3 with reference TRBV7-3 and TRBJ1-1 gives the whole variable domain GAGVSQTPSNKVTEKGKYVELRCDPISGHTALYWYRQSLGQGPEFLIYFQGTGAADDSGLPNDRFFAVRPEGSVSTLKIQRTERGDSAVYLCASSKRQGTEAFFGQGTRLTVV.

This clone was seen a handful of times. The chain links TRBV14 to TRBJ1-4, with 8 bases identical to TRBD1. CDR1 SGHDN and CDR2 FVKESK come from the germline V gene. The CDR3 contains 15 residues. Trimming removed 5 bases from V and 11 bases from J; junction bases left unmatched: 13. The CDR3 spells CASSDGTGDIPKLFF. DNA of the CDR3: TGTGCCAGCAGCGACGGGACAGGAGATATCCCGAAACTGTTTTTT.